Included here is one T cell receptor beta chain sequence, with context. The antigen is unknown. Use of 60 Vbeta and 13 Jbeta primers characterized the PCR. Assay: immunoSEQ multiplex PCR; the TCRdb copy retains only in-frame clones and omits some. Of about 150,000 clones listed, around 83% were seen once; the top ten hold around 2%. The data derive from a study of cytomegalovirus exposure and HLA in healthy donors. Study results and caveats: Follow-up analysis found HLA locus-dependent TCR association rates, highest for DRB1 and lowest for HLA-C.

V gave up 10 bases and J gave up 5 bases, with 10 bases separating them. Germline loops: CDR1 SGHNT, CDR2 YYREEE (reference sequence). The CDR3 loop spans 11 amino acids. This rearrangement joins TRBV5-4 to TRBJ2-1; no firm D call. Sequencing input: PBMCs. This TCR came from a woman aged 18-35 years in good health and CMV-seronegative. CDR3 loop: CADGGHNEQFF. In DNA, the CDR3 is TGTGCCGACGGCGGCCACAATGAGCAGTTCTTC.